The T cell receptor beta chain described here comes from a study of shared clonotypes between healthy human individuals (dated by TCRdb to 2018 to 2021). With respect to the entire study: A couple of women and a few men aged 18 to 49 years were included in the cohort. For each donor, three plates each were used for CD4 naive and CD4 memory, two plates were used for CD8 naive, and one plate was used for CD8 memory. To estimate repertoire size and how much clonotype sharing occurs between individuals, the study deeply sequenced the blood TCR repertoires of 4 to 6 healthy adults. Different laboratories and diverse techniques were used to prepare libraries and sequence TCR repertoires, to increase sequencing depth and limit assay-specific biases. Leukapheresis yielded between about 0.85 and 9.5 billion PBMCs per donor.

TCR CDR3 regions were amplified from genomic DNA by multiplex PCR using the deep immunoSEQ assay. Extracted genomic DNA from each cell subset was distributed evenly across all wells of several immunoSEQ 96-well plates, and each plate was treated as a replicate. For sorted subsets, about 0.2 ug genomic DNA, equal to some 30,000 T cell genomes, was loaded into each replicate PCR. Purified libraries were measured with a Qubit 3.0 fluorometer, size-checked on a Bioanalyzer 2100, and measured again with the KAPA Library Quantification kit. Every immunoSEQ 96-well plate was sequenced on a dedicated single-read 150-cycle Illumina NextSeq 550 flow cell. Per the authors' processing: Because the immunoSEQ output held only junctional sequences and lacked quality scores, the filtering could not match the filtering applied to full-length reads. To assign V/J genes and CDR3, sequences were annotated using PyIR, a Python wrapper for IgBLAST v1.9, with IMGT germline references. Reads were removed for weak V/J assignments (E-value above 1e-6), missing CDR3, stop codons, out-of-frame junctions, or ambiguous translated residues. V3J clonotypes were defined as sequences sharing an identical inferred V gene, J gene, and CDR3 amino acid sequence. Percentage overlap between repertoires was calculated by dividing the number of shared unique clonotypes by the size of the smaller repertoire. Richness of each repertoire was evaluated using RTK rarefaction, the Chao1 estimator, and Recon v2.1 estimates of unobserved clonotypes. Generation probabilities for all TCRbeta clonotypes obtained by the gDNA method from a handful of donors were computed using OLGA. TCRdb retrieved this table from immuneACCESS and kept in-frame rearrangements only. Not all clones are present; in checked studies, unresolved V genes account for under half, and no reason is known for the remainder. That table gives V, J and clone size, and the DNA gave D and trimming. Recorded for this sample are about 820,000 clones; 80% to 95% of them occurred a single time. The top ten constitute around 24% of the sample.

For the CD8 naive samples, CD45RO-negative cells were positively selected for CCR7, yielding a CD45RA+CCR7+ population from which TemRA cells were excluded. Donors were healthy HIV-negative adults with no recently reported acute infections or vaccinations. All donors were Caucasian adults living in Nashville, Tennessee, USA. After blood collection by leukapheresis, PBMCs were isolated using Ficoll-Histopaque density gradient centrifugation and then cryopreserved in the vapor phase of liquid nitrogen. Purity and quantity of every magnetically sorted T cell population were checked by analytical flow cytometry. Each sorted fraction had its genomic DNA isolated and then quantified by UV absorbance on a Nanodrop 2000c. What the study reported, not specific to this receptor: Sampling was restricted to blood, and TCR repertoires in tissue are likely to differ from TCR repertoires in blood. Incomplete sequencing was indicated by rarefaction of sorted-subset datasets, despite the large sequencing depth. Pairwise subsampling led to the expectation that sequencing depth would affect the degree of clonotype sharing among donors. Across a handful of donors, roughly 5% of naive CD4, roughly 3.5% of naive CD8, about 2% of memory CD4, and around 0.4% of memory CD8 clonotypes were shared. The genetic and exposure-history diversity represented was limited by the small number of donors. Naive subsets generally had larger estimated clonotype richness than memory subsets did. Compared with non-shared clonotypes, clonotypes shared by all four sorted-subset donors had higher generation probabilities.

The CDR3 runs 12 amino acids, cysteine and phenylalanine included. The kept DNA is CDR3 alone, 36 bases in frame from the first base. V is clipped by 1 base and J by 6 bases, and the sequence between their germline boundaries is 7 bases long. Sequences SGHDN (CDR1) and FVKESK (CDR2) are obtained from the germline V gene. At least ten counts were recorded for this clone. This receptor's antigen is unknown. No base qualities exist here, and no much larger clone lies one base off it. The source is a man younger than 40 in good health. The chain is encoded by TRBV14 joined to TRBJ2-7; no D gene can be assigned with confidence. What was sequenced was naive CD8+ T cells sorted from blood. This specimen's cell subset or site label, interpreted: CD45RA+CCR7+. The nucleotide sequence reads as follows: TGTGCCAGCAGCCAAGGTGGGCCCGAGCAGTACTTC. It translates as CASSQGGPEQYF.